The 11 T cell receptor beta chains listed next were all sequenced from one sample in a study of blood T cell repertoires in COVID-19. This table comes from immunoSEQ multiplex PCR, and its TCRdb copy is limited to in-frame clones, with some not included. The data hold about 150,000 clones, with about 89% observed a single time. Sequenced: peripheral blood. Receptors originate from a man aged 50-59 years with acute or convalescent COVID-19.

This clone appeared a single time. The chain joins TRBV5-1 to TRBJ2-7; 11 bases fit TRBD2. The CDR3 length is 15 residues. CDR1 is SGHRS and CDR2 is YFSETQ in the germline V gene. The V and J ends lost 4 bases and 0 bases, in that order; junction bases with no gene match: 3. CDR3 DNA: TGCGCCAGCAGCGGCGGGACTAGCGGCTCCTACGAGCAGTACTTC. Amino acids: CASSGGTSGSYEQYF.

V usage is TRBV5-8 and J usage is TRBJ2-7; the match to TRBD1 covers 10 bases. This CDR3 region has 15 residues. V was clipped by 2 bases and J by 3 bases; unmatched bases: 5. The germline V gene encodes CDR1 SGHTS and CDR2 YDEGEE. In DNA, the CDR3 is TGTGCCAGCAGCTTTCGACAGGGGGCTCACTACGAGCAGTACTTC. This codes for CASSFRQGAHYEQYF.

J is TRBJ1-2 and V is TRBV5-1; D remains unclear. CDR1 SGHRS and CDR2 YFSETQ come from the germline V gene. This CDR3 comprises 13 residues. Trimming shortened V by 7 bases and J by 4 bases, and 14 bases separated the two germline ends. The CDR3 spells CASAQTSGYGYTF. The CDR3 nucleotides are TGCGCCAGCGCCCAGACATCCGGCTATGGCTACACCTTC.

The chain combines TRBV6-2 or TRBV6-3 with TRBJ1-1, with 7 bases lining up with TRBD1. This CDR3 comprises 15 residues. Germline V gene sequence: CDR1 MNHEY, CDR2 SVGEGT. The J segment lost 6 bases and the V segment lost 5 bases, leaving 12 bases of the junction unmatched. The CDR3 DNA follows: TGTGCCAGCAGTACCCAGACAGGGCTGGAAGCTGAAGCTTTCTTT. Translation gives CASSTQTGLEAEAFF.

This clone occurred once. The same CDR3 can be traced to other DNA sequences in this sample. The chain uses TRBV2 and TRBJ1-2, with D maybe TRBD1 (6 bases). The V end lost 2 bases, the J end lost 4 bases, and 8 bases lay between the germline ends. Germline V gene lookup returns CDR1 SNHLY and CDR2 FYNNEI. This CDR3 spans 13 amino acids. This CDR3 reads CASSERQVYGYTF. As DNA, the CDR3 is TGTGCCAGCAGTGAACGACAGGTCTATGGCTACACCTTC. The full variable domain, with the rest looked up from reference TRBV2 and TRBJ1-2, is EPEVTQTPSHQVTQMGQEVILRCVPISNHLYFYWYRQILGQKVEFLVSFYNNEISEKSEIFDDQFSVERPDGSNFTLKIRSTKLEDSAMYFCASSERQVYGYTFGSGTRLTVV.

This chain connects TRBV10-3 to TRBJ1-5; D is unclear. CDR3 size: 14 residues. The V gene lost 2 bases and the J gene lost 4 bases, with 9 bases spanning the gap. Germline loops: CDR1 ENHRY, CDR2 SYGVKD. The CDR3 region is CAISELAPNQPQHF. DNA for the CDR3: TGTGCCATCAGTGAGCTAGCGCCTAATCAGCCCCAGCATTTT.

The chain joins TRBV15 to TRBJ2-7, with 10 bases matching TRBD2. V shed 0 bases and J 3 bases; nucleotides not matched to a gene: 2. Germline V gene data show CDR1 as LNHNV and CDR2 as YYDKDF (reference sequence). The CDR3 extends over 15 amino acids. The CDR3 reads CATSRDASGSYEQYF. The CDR3, as DNA: TGTGCCACCAGCAGAGATGCTAGCGGGAGCTACGAGCAGTACTTC. Full variable domain (missing parts from reference TRBV15 and TRBJ2-7): DAMVIQNPRYQVTQFGKPVTLSCSQTLNHNVMYWYQQKSSQAPKLLFHYYDKDFNNEADTPDNFQSRRPNTSFCFLDIRSPGLGDTAMYLCATSRDASGSYEQYFGPGTRLTVT.

The gene calls are TRBV23-1 and TRBJ2-7; 7 bases match TRBD2. TRBV23-1 is designated an ORF whose function remains uncertain. The CDR3 spans 18 residues. V shed 4 bases and J 3 bases; nucleotides not matched to a gene: 18. CDR3: CASSLVGLSQAGSYEQYF. The CDR3 nucleotides are TGCGCCAGCAGTCTGGTAGGTCTTTCCCAAGCGGGGAGCTACGAGCAGTACTTC.

The chain joins TRBV2 to TRBJ1-2; 7 bases are shared with TRBD1. The CDR3 has 13 residues. V was clipped by 8 bases and J by 1 base; unmatched bases: 4. The germline gives CDR1 SNHLY, CDR2 FYNNEI. The CDR3 bases are TGTGCCAGCCGAGGGACAGTTAACTATGGCTACACCTTC. Protein product: CASRGTVNYGYTF.

The rearrangement joins TRBV6-5 to TRBJ2-3; the match to TRBD2 covers 9 bases. The CDR3 has 15 amino acids. V lost 6 bases and J lost 4; bases outside the gene matches: 8. CDR1 and CDR2 from the germline V gene are MNHEY and SVGAGI. DNA for the CDR3: TGTGCCAGCAGGAGTAGCGGGAGAGGGGCAGATACGCAGTATTTT. Its protein product is CASRSSGRGADTQYF.

This clone has a handful of counts. V and J are TRBV14 and TRBJ1-2; perhaps TRBD1 as D (6 bases). Germline CDR1 and CDR2: SGHDN and FVKESK. The CDR3 totals 13 residues. Trimming took off 5 bases at V and 7 bases at J, with 14 bases between the two ends. The DNA for the CDR3 is TGTGCCAGCAGCTACTTAGGGGGTAGTGGCTACACCTTC. This codes for CASSYLGGSGYTF.